Below are 14 T cell receptor beta chains sequenced from a single sample in a study of blood T cell repertoires in COVID-19. Sequenced by immunoSEQ multiplex PCR; TCRdb stores in-frame clones only, minus some. The sample lists about 23,000 clones; 94% were seen once. The sample was peripheral blood. The receptor set was obtained from a woman in her fifties or sixties with active COVID-19.

The J gene is TRBJ2-2, the V gene TRBV11-2; TRBD2 matches 8 bases. From germline, CDR1 is SGHAT and CDR2 FQNNGV. This CDR3 has 15 residues. The V gene end was trimmed by 2 bases and the J gene end by 5 bases; junction bases not matched to a gene: 4. CDR3 bases: TGTGCCAGCAGCTTAATGGCGGGAGGAACCGGGGAGCTGTTTTTT. This encodes CASSLMAGGTGELFF.

This chain joins TRBV9 and TRBJ2-2; 7 bases agree with TRBD2. Germline V gene sequence: CDR1 SGDLS, CDR2 YYNGEE. There are 16 residues in the CDR3. Trimming removed 3 bases from V and 4 bases from J; junction bases left unmatched: 9. The CDR3 loop is CASSASWGGTTGELFF. The CDR3 nucleotides are TGTGCCAGCAGCGCCTCCTGGGGGGGAACCACCGGGGAGCTGTTTTTT.

V gene TRBV9 combines with J gene TRBJ2-3; no clear D. The J call is in doubt because the DNA end fits TRBJ1-5 better. The CDR3 has 12 amino acids. Germline V lookup: CDR1 SGDLS, CDR2 YYNGEE. CDR3 loop: CARGGRTDTQHF. Here the CDR3 DNA reads TGTGCCCGGGGAGGGCGCACAGATACGCAGCATTTT.

The chain links TRBV27 to TRBJ2-7, with D maybe TRBD2 (7 bases). The germline V and J ends were trimmed by 4 bases and 3 bases, with 16 bases remaining between them. CDR3 size: 15 residues. CDR1 is MNHEY and CDR2 is SMNVEV in the germline V gene (reference sequence). CDR3 sequence reads: CASSSGGSLIYEQYF. The CDR3 DNA sequence: TGTGCCAGCAGTTCGGGGGGCTCTTTAATCTACGAGCAGTACTTC.

J is TRBJ2-2 and V is TRBV10-3, with TRBD2 matching 15 bases. CDR1 is ENHRY, CDR2 SYGVKD, per germline. J was trimmed by 7 bases and V by 4 bases; bases with no gene match: 4. The CDR3 is 16 residues long. CDR3 nucleotide sequence: TGTGCCATCAGTGGGCCGGGACTAGCGGGAGGCGGGGAGCTGTTTTTT. This codes for CAISGPGLAGGGELFF.

In DNA, the CDR3 is TGTGCCAGTGAAGACCGTAGCGGGGTATCCTACGAGCAGTACTTC. As protein: CASEDRSGVSYEQYF. The chain carries TRBV6-5 and TRBJ2-7; TRBD2 agrees at 8 bases. This CDR3 has 15 residues. The germline CDR1 and CDR2 sequences are MNHEY and SVGAGI. The trim removed 9 bases at V and 1 base at J, leaving 11 bases unmatched.

The V gene is TRBV19, the J gene TRBJ2-7; 9 nucleotides line up with TRBD1. CDR1 LNHDA and CDR2 SQIVND come from the germline V gene (reference sequence). J lost 3 bases, V lost 5 bases, and 5 bases had no gene match. The CDR3 has 14 amino acids. Written as DNA, the CDR3 is TGTGCCAGTAGTCAGGGACAGGGATACTACGAGCAGTACTTC. It yields the protein CASSQGQGYYEQYF. Combining the CDR3 with reference TRBV19 and TRBJ2-7 gives the whole variable domain DGGITQSPKYLFRKEGQNVTLSCEQNLNHDAMYWYRQDPGQGLRLIYYSQIVNDFQKGDIAEGYSVSREKKESFPLTVTSAQKNPTAFYLCASSQGQGYYEQYFGPGTRLTVT.

The chain couples TRBV3-1 (or the pseudogene TRBV3-2) to TRBJ2-5; 14 nucleotides line up with TRBD2. V gave up 11 bases and J gave up 6 bases; unmatched junction bases: 5. This CDR3 region has 13 residues. Germline V CDR1 and CDR2: LGHDT, YNNKEL (reference sequence). CDR3 protein: CAGGTSGSKTQYF. The CDR3 bases are TGTGCCGGAGGGACTAGCGGGAGTAAGACCCAGTACTTC.

CDR3 in DNA: TGTGCCAGCAGTGAATTTAGTAGCTCCTACAATGAGCAGTTCTTC. It is translated as CASSEFSSSYNEQFF. This chain links TRBV25-1 with TRBJ2-1; D unresolved. Trimming removed 1 base at V and 0 bases at J, with 7 bases between. The CDR3 loop spans 15 amino acids. Germline V gene lookup returns CDR1 MGHDK and CDR2 SYGVNS.

The V and J genes are TRBV11-2 and TRBJ2-3; possible D gene TRBD2, 5 bases. Trimming took 3 bases from V and 3 from J, leaving 13 bases between them. Germline V CDR1 and CDR2: SGHAT, FQNNGV. This CDR3 is built from 15 residues. The CDR3 spells CASSFPFRTTDTQYF. Here the CDR3 DNA reads TGTGCCAGCAGCTTCCCTTTTCGGACTACAGATACGCAGTATTTT.

The chain recombines TRBV18 with TRBJ2-1; D perhaps matches TRBD2 (6 bases). Trimming removed 2 bases at V and 8 bases at J, with 16 bases between. The V gene's germline CDR1 is KGHSH and CDR2 LQKENI. This CDR3 comprises 15 residues. As DNA, the CDR3 is TGTGCCAGCTCACCAGGGGGACTTGGGTTACATGAGCAGTTCTTC. It specifies CASSPGGLGLHEQFF.

The rearrangement joins TRBV5-1 to TRBJ1-6; no definite D call. Trimming removed 0 bases at V and 8 bases at J, with 15 bases between. The CDR3 consists of 16 residues. CDR1 and CDR2 (germline): SGHRS, YFSETQ. In nucleotides, the CDR3 is TGCGCCAGCAGCTTGGCCGAAGACCCGGGATATTCACCCCTCCACTTT. Its protein is CASSLAEDPGYSPLHF. Full variable domain (remainder filled in from reference TRBV5-1 and TRBJ1-6): KAGVTQTPRYLIKTRGQQVTLSCSPISGHRSVSWYQQTPGQGLQFLFEYFSETQRNKGNFPGRFSGRQFSNSRSEMNVSTLELGDSALYLCASSLAEDPGYSPLHFGNGTRLTVT.

The gene calls are TRBV4-1 and TRBJ2-1; D is possibly TRBD2 (7 bases). Per germline, CDR1 MGHRA and CDR2 YSYEKL. V lost 1 base and J 0 bases, leaving 19 bases between the germline ends. The CDR3 sequence is 19 residues long. For the CDR3, the DNA is TGCGCCAGCAGCCAAGTACTAGCGAGAGGGGGGAGCTCCTACAATGAGCAGTTCTTC. As protein: CASSQVLARGGSSYNEQFF.

The gene calls are TRBV4-1 and TRBJ1-2; the match to TRBD1 covers 8 bases. The J segment lost 0 bases and the V segment lost 4 bases, leaving 1 base of the junction unmatched. The length of the CDR3 is 14 residues. Germline V gene data show CDR1 as MGHRA and CDR2 as YSYEKL. CDR3 amino acids: CASSPTGANYGYTF. CDR3 in DNA: TGCGCCAGCAGCCCGACAGGGGCTAACTATGGCTACACCTTC.